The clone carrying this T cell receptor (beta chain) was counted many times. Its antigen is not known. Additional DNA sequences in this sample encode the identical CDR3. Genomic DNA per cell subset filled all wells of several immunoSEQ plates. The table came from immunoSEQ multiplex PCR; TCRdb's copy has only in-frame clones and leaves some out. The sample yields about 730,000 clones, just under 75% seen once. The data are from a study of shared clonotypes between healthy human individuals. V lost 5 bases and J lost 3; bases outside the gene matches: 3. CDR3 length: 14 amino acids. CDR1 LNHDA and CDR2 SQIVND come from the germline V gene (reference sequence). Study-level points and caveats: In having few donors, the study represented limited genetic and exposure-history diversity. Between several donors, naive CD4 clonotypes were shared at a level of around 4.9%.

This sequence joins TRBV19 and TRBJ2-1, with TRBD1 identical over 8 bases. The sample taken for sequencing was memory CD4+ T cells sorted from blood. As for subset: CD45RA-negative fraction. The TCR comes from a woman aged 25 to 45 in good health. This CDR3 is CASSRDRNYNEQFF. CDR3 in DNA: TGTGCCAGTAGTCGGGACAGGAACTACAATGAGCAGTTCTTC.